Each of the 28 T cell receptor beta chains below was sequenced from the same sample in a study of cytomegalovirus exposure and HLA in healthy donors. Researchers ran the PCR with 60 Vbeta and 13 Jbeta primers. Data came from immunoSEQ multiplex PCR; TCRdb stores just in-frame clones and leaves some out. The data show some 120,000 clones, under 85% seen once. The sequencing sample was made of PBMCs. Receptors were obtained from a man aged 25-45 years in good health and CMV-seronegative.

V gene TRBV7-2 combines with J gene TRBJ2-1; TRBD2 matches 10 bases. V dropped 3 bases and J dropped 7; count of bases not matched to a gene: 6. This CDR3 is 15 amino acids long. The germline gives CDR1 SGHTA, CDR2 FQGNSA. CDR3 nucleotide sequence: TGTGCCAGCAGCTTGCAAGCGGGAGGGGGGAATGAGCAGTTCTTC. Its protein is CASSLQAGGGNEQFF.

The V gene is TRBV10-3, the J gene TRBJ2-7; TRBD1 is a possible D gene (5 bases). The CDR3 is made up of 12 amino acids. Germline V lookup: CDR1 ENHRY, CDR2 SYGVKD. V lost 6 bases and J lost 6, with 12 bases in between. The CDR3, as DNA: TGTGCCATCAGCGATCAGGGTATCGAGCAGTACTTC. Protein product: CAISDQGIEQYF.

This clone occurred a few times. The rearrangement uses TRBV9 and TRBJ1-6; tentative D call: TRBD1 (5 bases). From germline, CDR1 is SGDLS and CDR2 YYNGEE. V was cut by 0 bases and J by 7 bases, with 8 bases left in between. The CDR3 length is 14 residues. CDR3 DNA sequence: TGTGCCAGCAGCGTAGACCAGGGAAATTCACCCCTCCACTTT. This encodes CASSVDQGNSPLHF.

This chain links TRBV28 with TRBJ2-2, with 11 bases fitting TRBD2. The CDR3 extends over 19 amino acids. Germline CDR1 reads MDHEN; CDR2 reads SYDVKM. The trim removed 3 bases at V and 5 bases at J, leaving 14 bases unmatched. In DNA form, the CDR3 reads TGTGCCAGCAGTTTCTTTTCCGGGACTAGCGGTTTATGGACCGGGGAGCTGTTTTTT. Its translation: CASSFFSGTSGLWTGELFF.

V usage is TRBV2 and J usage is TRBJ2-1; TRBD1 matches at 8 bases. There are 15 residues in the CDR3. After removal of 3 bases from V and 2 bases from J, the junction contained 3 bases not matched to a gene. The germline gives CDR1 SNHLY, CDR2 FYNNEI. CDR3 sequence reads: CASSDVGQAYNEQFF. The CDR3 bases are TGTGCCAGCAGTGATGTGGGACAGGCCTACAATGAGCAGTTCTTC.

V usage is TRBV4-3 and J usage is TRBJ2-7; 8 nucleotides align to TRBD2. The germline CDR1 and CDR2 sequences are LGHNA and YSLEER. This CDR3 spans 15 amino acids. V lost 0 bases, J lost 1 base, and 2 bases stayed unmatched. This CDR3 reads CASSQERGGSYEQYF. CDR3 nucleotide sequence: TGCGCCAGCAGCCAAGAACGGGGGGGTTCCTACGAGCAGTACTTC.

The rearrangement links TRBV5-6 to TRBJ2-7, with 8 bases identical to TRBD1. Germline trimming cut 4 bases from V and 7 bases from J; bases unmatched to any gene: 10. The CDR3 length is 14 residues. Germline assignment: CDR1 SGHDT and CDR2 YYEEEE. The CDR3 region is CASSPRTGPGEQYF. The CDR3 coding sequence is TGTGCCAGCAGCCCCCGGACAGGGCCGGGAGAGCAGTACTTC.

Only a few counts were recorded for this clone. At one boundary the junction diverges from the germline segment, which might be a read error. This rearrangement joins TRBV4-3 to TRBJ1-2, with 7 positions matching TRBD1. The CDR3 runs 17 residues. Germline CDR1 LGHNA, CDR2 YSLEER. This chain's CDR3 is CASSQDGDRLMVAGLVF. Written as DNA, the CDR3 is TGCGCCAGCAGCCAAGATGGGGACAGATTGATGGTTGCCGGTTTAGTATTC.

The table lists this clone with a few counts. The rearrangement uses TRBV30 and TRBJ2-5; D is uncertain. The CDR3 is 13 amino acids. The V gene's germline CDR1 is GTSNPN and CDR2 SVGIG (reference sequence). V lost 0 bases to trimming and J lost 5 bases, with 10 bases between them. The DNA for the CDR3 is TGTGCCTGGAGTGTACAATGGGCGGAGACCCAGTACTTC. Protein: CAWSVQWAETQYF.

The rearrangement joins TRBV19 to TRBJ1-3, with a weak D call TRBD1 (5 bases). The germline CDR1 and CDR2 sequences are LNHDA and SQIVND (reference sequence). Deletions cut 7 bases from V and 2 bases from J, with 9 bases between. The CDR3 is 13 residues long. This chain's CDR3 is CASTVRAGNTIYF. The CDR3 bases are TGTGCCAGTACAGTCAGGGCTGGAAACACCATATATTTT.

The V gene is TRBV6-1, the J gene TRBJ2-1; 9 nucleotides match TRBD2. CDR1 MNHNS and CDR2 SASEGT come from the germline V gene. V trimming: 8 bases; J trimming: 9 bases; junction bases outside the gene matches: 8. The CDR3 consists of 13 residues. The CDR3 reads CASRWTSAGEQFF. The DNA of the CDR3 is TGTGCCAGCCGTTGGACTAGCGCAGGTGAGCAGTTCTTC.

The chain combines TRBV4-1 with TRBJ2-7, with a possible D match to TRBD1 (6 bases). The CDR3 covers 13 residues. V was shortened by 1 base and J by 5 bases, with 9 bases between the two germline ends. Germline values: CDR1 MGHRA, CDR2 YSYEKL. In DNA form, the CDR3 reads TGCGCCAGCAGCCAAGTTGAGGGGGACGAGCAGTACTTC. The encoded protein is CASSQVEGDEQYF.

The chain combines TRBV6-1 with TRBJ2-3; 8 positions agree with TRBD2. Germline CDR1 and CDR2: MNHNS and SASEGT. Losses at the gene ends were 2 bases for V and 1 base for J; bases not matched to a gene: 2. The CDR3 has 15 amino acids. CDR3 residues: CASSESRGGTDTQYF. In DNA form, the CDR3 reads TGTGCCAGCAGTGAATCGCGGGGGGGCACAGATACGCAGTATTTT.

This clone showed up just once. This chain connects TRBV27 to TRBJ2-5; D is unresolved. The CDR3 runs 13 residues. Trimming removed 4 bases at V and 1 base at J, with 7 bases between. The germline V gene has CDR1 MNHEY and CDR2 SMNVEV (reference sequence). CDR3 sequence (DNA): TGTGCCAGCAGTTACAATTCCCAAGAGACCCAGTACTTC. Its protein is CASSYNSQETQYF.

The genes are TRBV5-1 and TRBJ2-7; 8 bases are a match to TRBD2. CDR3 length: 15 amino acids. The ends lost 0 bases at V and 1 base at J; junction bases unmatched: 3. From germline, CDR1 is SGHRS and CDR2 YFSETQ. CDR3 nucleotides: TGCGCCAGCAGCTTGGCGTTAGCGGGATCCTACGAGCAGTACTTC. This translates into CASSLALAGSYEQYF.

The gene calls are TRBV5-4 and TRBJ2-1; 11 nucleotides match TRBD2. There are 18 residues in the CDR3. J was trimmed by 0 bases and V by 3 bases; bases with no gene match: 8. Germline values: CDR1 SGHNT, CDR2 YYREEE (reference sequence). CDR3 protein: CASSSATSGDSSYNEQFF. The CDR3, as DNA: TGTGCCAGCAGCTCGGCGACTAGCGGGGACAGCTCCTACAATGAGCAGTTCTTC.

The CDR3 protein is CASSQVTAGTEAFF. The DNA for the CDR3 is TGTGCCAGCAGCCAAGTGACAGCTGGGACTGAAGCTTTCTTT. This rearrangement joins TRBV14 to TRBJ1-1, with D perhaps TRBD1 (5 bases). Germline V gives CDR1 SGHDN, CDR2 FVKESK. V gave up 1 base and J gave up 5 bases, with 11 bases separating them. This CDR3 is built from 14 residues.

The chain couples TRBV7-8 to TRBJ1-5; D gene unclear. Trimming took 0 bases from V and 1 from J, leaving 7 bases between them. The CDR3 loop spans 15 amino acids. Germline assignment: CDR1 SGHVS and CDR2 FQNEAQ. The CDR3 DNA reads as TGTGCCAGCAGCTTAGCCAGGTCCAGCAATCAGCCCCAGCATTTT. Encoded protein: CASSLARSSNQPQHF.

The V gene is TRBV6-5, the J gene TRBJ1-1; tentatively, D is TRBD1 (5 bases). Per the germline V gene, CDR1 is MNHEY and CDR2 is SVGAGI. CDR3 length: 14 residues. With 7 bases removed from V and 1 base from J, the gap between germline ends came to 13 bases. The DNA of the CDR3 is TGTGCCAGCAATAAGGGACTTAAGAACACTGAAGCTTTCTTT. Translated: CASNKGLKNTEAFF.

This chain uses TRBV28 with TRBJ2-1; a weak D match, TRBD2 (6 bases). Germline-derived CDR1 and CDR2 are MDHEN and SYDVKM. The V and J ends lost 1 base and 2 bases respectively, with 12 bases between them. The CDR3 is made up of 16 amino acids. The CDR3, as DNA: TGTGCCAGCAGTTTATTTTCTAGCGCCACCTACAATGAGCAGTTCTTC. It is translated as CASSLFSSATYNEQFF.

The chain links TRBV27 to TRBJ1-5, with no clear D. This CDR3 is 17 amino acids long. V shed 3 bases and J shed 2 bases, with 17 bases lying between them. Germline V gives CDR1 MNHEY, CDR2 SMNVEV (reference sequence). CDR3 nucleotide sequence: TGTGCCAGCAGTTTTCCCCCGACGGGTAACGGCAATCAGCCCCAGCATTTT. Translation: CASSFPPTGNGNQPQHF.

This clone was detected a few times. V gene TRBV14 combines with J gene TRBJ2-3, with TRBD2 matching 7 bases. Germline CDR1 and CDR2: SGHDN and FVKESK. This CDR3 comprises 16 residues. The V gene end was trimmed by 0 bases and the J gene end by 4 bases; junction bases not matched to a gene: 7. The CDR3 sequence: CASSQDLTSVADTQYF. CDR3 coding DNA: TGTGCCAGCAGCCAAGATCTTACTAGCGTCGCAGATACGCAGTATTTT.

This clone was observed a single time. This chain links TRBV6-1 with TRBJ2-7, with TRBD1 matching 8 bases. CDR3 size: 15 residues. Germline V gene lookup returns CDR1 MNHNS and CDR2 SASEGT. Trimming at V came to 2 bases and at J to 0 bases, leaving 3 bases not matched to a gene. DNA of the CDR3: TGTGCCAGCAGTGAACCGGGACAGGCCTCCTACGAGCAGTACTTC. Its translation is CASSEPGQASYEQYF.

The chain carries TRBV7-9 and TRBJ2-2; D ambiguous. CDR1 is SEHNR and CDR2 is FQNEAQ in the germline V gene (reference sequence). This CDR3 comprises 12 residues. V lost 5 bases and J lost 2, with 3 bases in between. CDR3 DNA: TGTGCCAGCAGCCCAAACACCGGGGAGCTGTTTTTT. Translating gives CASSPNTGELFF.

The gene calls are TRBV5-1 and TRBJ2-7, with 8 nucleotides matching TRBD2. Trimming took 5 bases from V and 0 from J; bases not matched to a gene: 7. Germline values: CDR1 SGHRS, CDR2 YFSETQ. The CDR3 covers 15 residues. The CDR3 coding sequence is TGCGCCAGCAGGAGTAGCGGGACTGACTCCTACGAGCAGTACTTC. Translated, it gives CASRSSGTDSYEQYF.

This rearrangement joins TRBV19 to TRBJ2-3, with D possibly TRBD1 on 6 matching bases. Germline V gene data show CDR1 as LNHDA and CDR2 as SQIVND (reference sequence). This CDR3 region has 15 residues. V was cut by 5 bases and J by 3 bases, with 15 bases left in between. The CDR3 sequence: CASSPRGGLTDTQYF. As DNA, the CDR3 is TGTGCCAGTAGTCCCAGGGGTGGTTTAACAGATACGCAGTATTTT.

This chain joins TRBV5-4 and TRBJ1-3; D remains ambiguous. Germline V gene data show CDR1 as SGHNT and CDR2 as YYREEE (reference sequence). V was pared by 2 bases and J by 2 bases, with 2 bases between. There are 12 residues in the CDR3. Written as DNA, the CDR3 is TGTGCCAGCAGCTTCGCTGGAAACACCATATATTTT. It translates to CASSFAGNTIYF.

V is TRBV20-1 and J is TRBJ1-1, with D uncertain. There are 9 residues in the CDR3. Germline V lookup: CDR1 DFQATT, CDR2 SNEGSKA (reference sequence). CDR3 protein: CNWSTEAFF. CDR3 DNA: TGCAACTGGAGTACTGAAGCTTTCTTT.